Listed below are T cell receptor beta chains from one sample, sequenced in a study of blood T cells in healthy people across ages. A single record per CDR3 protein comes from TCRdb applying MiXCR to the 5' RACE reads. The sample records some 860,000 distinct CDR3 sequences, roughly 56% being singletons. The sample consisted of blood. These receptors originate from a middle-aged man in good health. Both conserved end residues are part of each CDR3. D genes are given only for firm matches. Clone size is given for some rows only: seen once, a few or many times, or a class if the clone is expanded.

J: TRBJ2-5; length: 14; size: .; V: TRBV28; D: .; CDR3: CASSRTHAEETQYF; DNA: TGTGCCAGCAGTCGGACTCATGCAGAAGAGACCCAGTACTTC
J: TRBJ2-1; length: 16; size: .; V: TRBV12-3/TRBV12-4; D: TRBD2; CDR3: CASSFGGRASYNEQFF; DNA: TGTGCCAGCAGTTTTGGCGGGAGGGCATCCTACAATGAGCAGTTCTTC
J: TRBJ2-3; length: 17; size: .; V: TRBV7-2; D: .; CDR3: CASSSNPFSIGVDTQYF; DNA: TGTGCCAGCAGCTCCAACCCCTTCAGTATCGGGGTGGATACGCAGTATTTT
J: TRBJ2-6; length: 17; size: .; V: TRBV7-2; D: .; CDR3: CASSLHTGVSGANVLTF; DNA: TGTGCCAGCAGCTTACACACCGGGGTCTCTGGGGCCAACGTCCTGACTTTC
J: TRBJ2-5; length: 14; size: .; V: TRBV11-2; D: .; CDR3: CASSLPGLGETQYF; DNA: TGTGCCAGCAGCTTACCGGGGCTAGGAGAGACCCAGTACTTC
J: TRBJ2-6; length: 16; size: few; V: TRBV20-1; D: .; CDR3: CSARDHRGGGANVLTF; DNA: TGCAGTGCTAGAGATCATAGGGGCGGTGGGGCCAACGTCCTGACTTTC
J: TRBJ2-3; length: 17; size: .; V: TRBV28; D: TRBD1; CDR3: CASPPQIQGARESTQYF; DNA: TGTGCCAGTCCACCCCAAATACAGGGGGCTCGGGAGAGTACGCAGTATTTT
J: TRBJ1-5; length: 17; size: .; V: TRBV27; D: TRBD1; CDR3: CASSPYVRDREGQPQHF; DNA: TGTGCCAGCAGTCCCTATGTCCGGGACAGGGAGGGGCAGCCCCAGCATTTT
J: TRBJ2-7; length: 15; size: once; V: TRBV6-4; D: TRBD2; CDR3: CASSDSTSEHNEQYF; DNA: TGTGCCAGCAGTGACTCGACTAGCGAGCACAATGAGCAGTACTTC
J: TRBJ2-6; length: 13; size: .; V: TRBV6-2/TRBV6-3; D: .; CDR3: CASRAVGANVLTF; DNA: TGTGCCAGCAGGGCGGTTGGGGCCAACGTCCTGACTTTC
J: TRBJ2-1; length: 12; size: .; V: TRBV15; D: .; CDR3: CATSRAGDEQFF; DNA: TGTGCCACCAGCAGAGCCGGGGATGAGCAGTTCTTC
J: TRBJ2-5; length: 18; size: few; V: TRBV10-2; D: TRBD2; CDR3: CASSEPGLAGALGETQYF; DNA: TGCGCCAGCAGTGAGCCGGGACTAGCGGGGGCGTTGGGGGAGACCCAGTACTTC
J: TRBJ1-6; length: 16; size: .; V: TRBV12-3/TRBV12-4; D: .; CDR3: CASPNRRSGGNSPLHF; DNA: TGTGCCAGCCCTAATAGAAGGTCTGGAGGAAATTCACCCCTCCACTTT
J: TRBJ2-3; length: 14; size: .; V: TRBV5-4; D: .; CDR3: CASVRERGLDTQYF; DNA: TGTGCCAGCGTCCGTGAACGGGGCCTAGATACGCAGTATTTT
J: TRBJ1-1; length: 12; size: .; V: TRBV20-1; D: .; CDR3: CSARDNSFEAFF; DNA: TGCAGTGCTAGGGACAACTCTTTTGAAGCTTTCTTT
J: TRBJ1-2; length: 16; size: once; V: TRBV5-1; D: TRBD1; CDR3: CASTVGDRVANYGYTF; DNA: TGCGCCAGCACCGTGGGGGACAGGGTGGCTAACTATGGCTACACCTTC
J: TRBJ2-6; length: 16; size: .; V: TRBV5-1; D: .; CDR3: CASSLPGVTGANVLTF; DNA: TGCGCCAGCAGCTTGCCAGGGGTGACTGGGGCCAACGTCCTGACTTTC
J: TRBJ2-3; length: 14; size: .; V: TRBV14; D: .; CDR3: CASSQERREHTQYF; DNA: TGTGCCAGCAGCCAAGAAAGGCGAGAGCATACGCAGTATTTT
J: TRBJ2-7; length: 13; size: .; V: TRBV29-1; D: .; CDR3: CSVEVRSYNEQYF; DNA: TGCAGCGTCGAGGTACGCTCCTACAATGAGCAGTACTTC
J: TRBJ2-7; length: 14; size: .; V: TRBV28; D: .; CDR3: CASSLLPGDYEQYF; DNA: TGTGCCAGCAGTCTACTACCCGGGGACTACGAGCAGTACTTC
J: TRBJ2-1; length: 14; size: .; V: TRBV6-4; D: TRBD2; CDR3: CASSDSRSGGTQFF; DNA: TGTGCCAGCAGTGACTCAAGGTCGGGAGGGACCCAGTTCTTC
J: TRBJ2-3; length: 14; size: .; V: TRBV2; D: .; CDR3: CASSYRDSVDTQYF; DNA: TGTGCCAGCAGCTACAGGGATTCAGTAGATACGCAGTATTTT
J: TRBJ1-5; length: 12; size: many; V: TRBV27; D: .; CDR3: CASSLGNQPQHF; DNA: TGTGCCAGCAGTTTAGGCAATCAGCCCCAGCATTTT
J: TRBJ2-3; length: 13; size: few; V: TRBV20-1; D: .; CDR3: CSARGPDTDTQYF; DNA: TGCAGTGCCAGGGGCCCAGATACAGATACGCAGTATTTT
J: TRBJ2-3; length: 12; size: few; V: TRBV28; D: .; CDR3: CASSQSRDTQYF; DNA: TGTGCCAGCAGCCAATCGCGAGATACGCAGTATTTT
J: TRBJ2-5; length: 20; size: .; V: TRBV6-5; D: TRBD1; CDR3: CASSYSIARGREAVSETQYF; DNA: TGTGCCAGCAGTTACTCGATCGCCAGGGGGCGCGAGGCCGTCTCGGAGACCCAGTACTTC
J: TRBJ2-2; length: 15; size: .; V: TRBV29-1; D: TRBD1; CDR3: CSVGSGTGNTGELFF; DNA: TGCAGCGTTGGGTCCGGGACAGGGAACACCGGGGAGCTGTTTTTT
J: TRBJ2-3; length: 20; size: once; V: TRBV6-1; D: TRBD2; CDR3: CASSPGLAGSSGVRTDTQYF; DNA: TGTGCCAGCTCTCCGGGACTAGCGGGCTCCTCCGGGGTCAGGACAGATACGCAGTATTTT
J: TRBJ2-3; length: 18; size: .; V: TRBV11-2; D: .; CDR3: CASSLAGNPLTYTDTQYF; DNA: TGTGCCAGCAGCTTAGCAGGAAACCCCCTTACTTACACAGATACGCAGTATTTT
J: TRBJ2-5; length: 18; size: .; V: TRBV4-3; D: TRBD2; CDR3: CASSQDGEVAGVQETQYF; DNA: TGCGCCAGCAGCCAAGATGGTGAGGTAGCGGGAGTCCAAGAGACCCAGTACTTC
J: TRBJ2-1; length: 15; size: .; V: TRBV12-3/TRBV12-4; D: .; CDR3: CASIPSLGGAGQKFF; DNA: TGTGCCAGCATTCCCTCGTTGGGGGGAGCGGGACAGAAGTTCTTC
J: TRBJ1-1; length: 16; size: .; V: TRBV5-1; D: .; CDR3: CASSFGLEGENTEAFF; DNA: TGCGCCAGCAGCTTCGGACTGGAAGGGGAGAACACTGAAGCTTTCTTT